Listed below are T cell receptor beta chains from one sample, sequenced in a study of blood T cell repertoires in COVID-19. The method was immunoSEQ multiplex PCR; TCRdb's version includes in-frame clones alone and lacks a portion of them. The sample shows roughly 390,000 clones, around 85% of them seen only once. Sequencing was done on a sample of peripheral blood. These receptors were collected from a woman between 18 and 29 years old with acute or convalescent COVID-19. CDR3s include the opening cysteine and the closing phenylalanine or tryptophan. Each record gives: CDR3 protein, CDR3 DNA, D gene, J gene, V gene. A D gene is named only where the DNA matches it firmly.

CDR3aa: CASSVDAAGNSPLHF; CDR3nt: TGTGCCAGCAGCGTAGACGCGGCGGGCAATTCACCCCTCCACTTT; d_gene: -; j_gene: TRBJ1-6; v_gene: TRBV9
CDR3aa: CASSSGGAKNIQYF; CDR3nt: TGTGCCAGCAGCTCTGGGGGGGCCAAAAACATTCAGTACTTC; d_gene: -; j_gene: TRBJ2-4; v_gene: TRBV11-3
CDR3aa: CATSRDRLEGYTF; CDR3nt: TGTGCCACCAGCAGAGACCGGTTGGAGGGCTACACCTTC; d_gene: -; j_gene: TRBJ1-2; v_gene: TRBV15
CDR3aa: CASSCPADRGGSYEQYF; CDR3nt: TGTGCCAGCAGCTGCCCCGCGGACAGGGGCGGTTCCTACGAGCAGTACTTC; d_gene: -; j_gene: TRBJ2-7; v_gene: TRBV21-1
CDR3aa: CASSQGEYQETQYF; CDR3nt: TGCGCCAGCAGCCAAGGGGAGTACCAAGAGACCCAGTACTTC; d_gene: -; j_gene: TRBJ2-5; v_gene: TRBV4-1
CDR3aa: CASSGQGVYEQYF; CDR3nt: TGTGCCAGCAGTGGACAGGGCGTCTACGAGCAGTACTTC; d_gene: TRBD1; j_gene: TRBJ2-7; v_gene: TRBV27
CDR3aa: CASSLSGKTEAFF; CDR3nt: TGCGCCAGCAGCTTGTCAGGGAAAACTGAAGCTTTCTTT; d_gene: -; j_gene: TRBJ1-1; v_gene: TRBV5-1
CDR3aa: CASSSGTGISGANVLTF; CDR3nt: TGCGCCAGCAGCTCCGGGACAGGGATCTCTGGGGCCAACGTCCTGACTTTC; d_gene: TRBD1; j_gene: TRBJ2-6; v_gene: TRBV5-1
CDR3aa: CASSKGGSSDTQYF; CDR3nt: TGTGCCAGCAGTAAGGGCGGGAGTTCAGATACGCAGTATTTT; d_gene: TRBD2; j_gene: TRBJ2-3; v_gene: TRBV6-6
CDR3aa: CASSSGTGVIDTQYF; CDR3nt: TGTGCCAGCAGCTCCGGGACAGGGGTGATAGATACGCAGTATTTT; d_gene: TRBD1; j_gene: TRBJ2-3; v_gene: TRBV7-9
CDR3aa: CASATRTGNMETQYF; CDR3nt: TGTGCCAGCGCCACTCGGACAGGGAATATGGAGACCCAGTACTTC; d_gene: TRBD1; j_gene: TRBJ2-5; v_gene: TRBV28
CDR3aa: CAGSRDTLNTEAFF; CDR3nt: TGTGCCGGTTCCCGGGACACCCTGAACACTGAAGCTTTCTTT; d_gene: -; j_gene: TRBJ1-1; v_gene: TRBV6-5
CDR3aa: CASSFTQGDEQYF; CDR3nt: TGTGCCAGCAGCTTTACACAGGGGGACGAGCAGTACTTC; d_gene: TRBD1; j_gene: TRBJ2-7; v_gene: TRBV7-9
CDR3aa: CATSEPGQGTDTQYF; CDR3nt: TGTGCCACCAGTGAGCCGGGACAGGGAACAGATACGCAGTATTTT; d_gene: TRBD1; j_gene: TRBJ2-3; v_gene: TRBV24-1